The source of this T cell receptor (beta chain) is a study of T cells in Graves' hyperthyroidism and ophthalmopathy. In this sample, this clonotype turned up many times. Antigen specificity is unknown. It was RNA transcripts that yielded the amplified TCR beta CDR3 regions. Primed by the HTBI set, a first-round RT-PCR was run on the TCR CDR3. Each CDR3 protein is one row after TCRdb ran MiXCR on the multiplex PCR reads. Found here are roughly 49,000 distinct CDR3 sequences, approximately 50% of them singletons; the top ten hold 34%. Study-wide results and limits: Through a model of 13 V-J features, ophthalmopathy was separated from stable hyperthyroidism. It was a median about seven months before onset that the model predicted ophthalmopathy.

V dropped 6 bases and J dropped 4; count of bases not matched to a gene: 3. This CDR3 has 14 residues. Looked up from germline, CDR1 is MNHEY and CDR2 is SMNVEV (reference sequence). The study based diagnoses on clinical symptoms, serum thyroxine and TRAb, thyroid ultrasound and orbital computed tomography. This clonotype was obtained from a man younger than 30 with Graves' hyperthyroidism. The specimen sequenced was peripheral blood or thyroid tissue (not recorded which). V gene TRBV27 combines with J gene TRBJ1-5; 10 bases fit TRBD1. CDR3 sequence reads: CASSPDRGNQPQHF. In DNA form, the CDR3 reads TGTGCCAGCAGCCCGGACAGGGGGAATCAGCCCCAGCATTTT.